This T cell receptor (beta chain) was identified in a study of blood T cell repertoires in COVID-19. The overall study: Samples came from the United States, Italy and Spain, spanning acute and convalescent COVID-19.

In the original analysis: Researchers report that nucleated cell counts were estimated from reference gene primer amplification. Method: immunoSEQ multiplex PCR; TCRdb's copy keeps in-frame clones and lacks some. The V and J calls and clone size are taken from that table; D and trimming were inferred from the DNA. The sample has some 300,000 clones; more than 70% are singletons. Germline V gives CDR1 SQVTM, CDR2 ANQGSEA. CDR3 length: 14 residues. The ends lost 4 bases at V and 5 bases at J; junction bases unmatched: 8. Sequencing used peripheral blood. This clonotype was sampled from a woman in her twenties or thirties who had recovered from COVID-19. The chain carries TRBV29-1 and TRBJ2-1; 7 bases fit TRBD2. The CDR3 nucleotides are TGCAGCGTTGGCCGGCTAGCGGTTGACAATGAGCAGTTCTTC. Translated, it gives CSVGRLAVDNEQFF.